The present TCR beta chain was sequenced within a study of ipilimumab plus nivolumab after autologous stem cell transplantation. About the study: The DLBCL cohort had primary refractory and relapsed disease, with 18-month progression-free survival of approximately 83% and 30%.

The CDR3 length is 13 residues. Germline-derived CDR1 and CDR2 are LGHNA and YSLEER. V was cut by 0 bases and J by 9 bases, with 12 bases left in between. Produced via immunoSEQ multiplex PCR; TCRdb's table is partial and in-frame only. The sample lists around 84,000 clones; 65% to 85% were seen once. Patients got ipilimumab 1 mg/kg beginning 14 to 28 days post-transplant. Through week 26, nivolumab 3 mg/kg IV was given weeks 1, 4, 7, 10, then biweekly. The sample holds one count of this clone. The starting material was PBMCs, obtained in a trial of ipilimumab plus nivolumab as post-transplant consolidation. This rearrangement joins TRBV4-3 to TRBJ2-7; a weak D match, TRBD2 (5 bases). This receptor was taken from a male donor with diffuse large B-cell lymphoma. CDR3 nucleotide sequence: TGCGCCAGCAGCCAAGATGTAATCGCGGGGCAGTACTTC. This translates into CASSQDVIAGQYF.